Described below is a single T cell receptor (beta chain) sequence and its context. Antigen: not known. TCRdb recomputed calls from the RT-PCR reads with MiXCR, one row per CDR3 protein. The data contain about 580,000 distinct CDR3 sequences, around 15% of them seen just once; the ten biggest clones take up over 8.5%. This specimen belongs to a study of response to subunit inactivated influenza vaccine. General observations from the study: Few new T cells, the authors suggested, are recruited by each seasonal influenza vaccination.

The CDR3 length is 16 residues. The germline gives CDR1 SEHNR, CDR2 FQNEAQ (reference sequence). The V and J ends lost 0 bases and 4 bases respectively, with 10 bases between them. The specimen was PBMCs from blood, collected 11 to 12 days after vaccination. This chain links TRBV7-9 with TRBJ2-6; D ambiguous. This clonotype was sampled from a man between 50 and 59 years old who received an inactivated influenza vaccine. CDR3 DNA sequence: TGTGCCAGCAGCTTAGCGAGGTCCGCCGGGGCCAACGTCCTGACTTTC. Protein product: CASSLARSAGANVLTF.